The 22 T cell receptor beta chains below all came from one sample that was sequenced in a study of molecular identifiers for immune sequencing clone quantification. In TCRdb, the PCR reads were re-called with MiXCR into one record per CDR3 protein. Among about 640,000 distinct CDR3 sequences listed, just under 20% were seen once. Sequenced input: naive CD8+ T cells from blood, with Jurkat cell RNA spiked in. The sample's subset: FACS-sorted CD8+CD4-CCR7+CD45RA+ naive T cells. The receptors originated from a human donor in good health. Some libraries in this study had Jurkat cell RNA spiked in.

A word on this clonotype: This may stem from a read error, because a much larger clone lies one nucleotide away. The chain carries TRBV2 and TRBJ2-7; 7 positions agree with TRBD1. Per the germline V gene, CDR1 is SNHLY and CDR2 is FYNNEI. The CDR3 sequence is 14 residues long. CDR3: CASGSKTGSYEQHF. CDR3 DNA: TGTGCCAGCGGCTCTAAGACAGGGTCCTATGAGCAGCACTTC. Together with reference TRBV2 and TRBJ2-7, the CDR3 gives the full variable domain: EPEVTQTPSHQVTQMGQEVILRCVPISNHLYFYWYRQILGQKVEFLVSFYNNEISEKSEIFDDQFSVERPDGSNFTLKIRSTKLEDSAMYFCASGSKTGSYEQHFGPGTRLTVT.

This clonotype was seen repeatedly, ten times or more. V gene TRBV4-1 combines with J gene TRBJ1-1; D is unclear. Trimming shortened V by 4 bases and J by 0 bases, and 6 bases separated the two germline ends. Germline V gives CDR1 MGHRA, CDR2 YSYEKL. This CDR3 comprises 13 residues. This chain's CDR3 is CASSPQVNTEAFF. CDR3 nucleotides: TGCGCCAGCAGCCCGCAAGTGAACACTGAAGCTTTCTTT.

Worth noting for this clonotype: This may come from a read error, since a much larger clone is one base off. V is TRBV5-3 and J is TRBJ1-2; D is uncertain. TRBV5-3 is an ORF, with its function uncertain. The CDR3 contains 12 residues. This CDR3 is CASEETSTGCTF. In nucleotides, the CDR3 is TGTGCCAGCGAGGAGACGTCCACTGGCTGCACCTTC.

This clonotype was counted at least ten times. The CDR3 sequence is CASSQEQTGGHEQYF. CDR3 bases: TGTGCCAGCAGCCAGGAACAGACAGGGGGACACGAGCAGTACTTC. The V and J genes are TRBV4-2 and TRBJ2-7; 9 bases line up with TRBD1. Trimming removed 3 bases from V and 5 bases from J; junction bases left unmatched: 8. This CDR3 is 15 amino acids long. The V gene's germline CDR1 is LGHNA and CDR2 YNFKEQ.

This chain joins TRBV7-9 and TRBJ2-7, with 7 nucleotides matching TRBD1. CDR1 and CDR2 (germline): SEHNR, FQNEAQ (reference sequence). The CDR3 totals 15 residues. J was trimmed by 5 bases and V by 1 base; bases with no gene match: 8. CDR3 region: CASSLVEQGPNEQYF. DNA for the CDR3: TGTGCCAGCAGCTTAGTCGAACAGGGGCCCAACGAGCAGTACTTC.

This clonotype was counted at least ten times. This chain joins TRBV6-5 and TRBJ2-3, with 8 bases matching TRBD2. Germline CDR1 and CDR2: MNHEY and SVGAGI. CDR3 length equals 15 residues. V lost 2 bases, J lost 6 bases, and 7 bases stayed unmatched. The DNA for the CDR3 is TGTGCCAGCAGTTACGCAGCGGGGGACGAGGATACGCAGTATTTT. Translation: CASSYAAGDEDTQYF.

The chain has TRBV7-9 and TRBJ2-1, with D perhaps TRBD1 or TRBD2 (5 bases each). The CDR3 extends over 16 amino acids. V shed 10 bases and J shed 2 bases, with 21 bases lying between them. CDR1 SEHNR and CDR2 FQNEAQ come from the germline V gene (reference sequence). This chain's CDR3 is CATDSGLGVPYNEQFF. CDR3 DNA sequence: TGTGCCACCGATTCGGGGTTAGGGGTTCCCTACAATGAGCAGTTCTTC.

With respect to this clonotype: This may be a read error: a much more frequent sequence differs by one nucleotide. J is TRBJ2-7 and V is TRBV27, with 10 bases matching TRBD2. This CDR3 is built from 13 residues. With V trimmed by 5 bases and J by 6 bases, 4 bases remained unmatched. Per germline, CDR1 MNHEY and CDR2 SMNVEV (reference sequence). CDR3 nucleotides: TGTGCCAGCAGTCTAGCGGGAGTAGGCGAGCAGTACTTC. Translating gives CASSLAGVGEQYF.

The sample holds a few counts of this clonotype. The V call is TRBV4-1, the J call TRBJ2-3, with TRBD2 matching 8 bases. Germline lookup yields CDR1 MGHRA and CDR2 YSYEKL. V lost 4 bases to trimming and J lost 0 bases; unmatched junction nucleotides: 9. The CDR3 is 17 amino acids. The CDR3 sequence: CASSLHGGGPSTDTQYF. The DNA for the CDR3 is TGCGCCAGCAGCCTCCACGGCGGGGGGCCTAGCACAGATACGCAGTATTTT.

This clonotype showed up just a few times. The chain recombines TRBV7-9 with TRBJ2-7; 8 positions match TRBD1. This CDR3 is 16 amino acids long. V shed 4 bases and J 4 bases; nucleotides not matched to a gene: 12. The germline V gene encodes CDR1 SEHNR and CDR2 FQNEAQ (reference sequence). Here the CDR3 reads CASSSPRGQGQYEQYF. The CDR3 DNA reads TGTGCCAGCAGCTCCCCCCGTGGACAGGGTCAGTACGAGCAGTACTTC.

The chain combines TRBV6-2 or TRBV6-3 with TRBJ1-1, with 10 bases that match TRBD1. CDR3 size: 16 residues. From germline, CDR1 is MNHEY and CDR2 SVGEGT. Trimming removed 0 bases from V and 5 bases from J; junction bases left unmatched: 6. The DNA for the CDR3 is TGTGCCAGCAGTTACTCGACCGGGACAGGGGATACTGAAGCTTTCTTT. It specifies CASSYSTGTGDTEAFF.

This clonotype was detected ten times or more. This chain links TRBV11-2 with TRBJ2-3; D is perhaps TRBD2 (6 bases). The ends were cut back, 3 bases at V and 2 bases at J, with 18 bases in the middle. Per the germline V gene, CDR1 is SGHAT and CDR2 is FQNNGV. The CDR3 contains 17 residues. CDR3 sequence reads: CASSLGFQAGTTDTQYF. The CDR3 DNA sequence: TGTGCCAGCAGCTTGGGTTTTCAAGCGGGTACCACAGATACGCAGTATTTT.

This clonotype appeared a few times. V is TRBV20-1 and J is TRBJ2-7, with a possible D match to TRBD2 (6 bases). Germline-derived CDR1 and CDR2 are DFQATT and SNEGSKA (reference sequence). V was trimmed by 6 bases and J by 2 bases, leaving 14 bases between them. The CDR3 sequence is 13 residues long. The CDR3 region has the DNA TGCAGTGCGCGGGACGGATCTACCTACGAGCAGTACTTC. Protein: CSARDGSTYEQYF.

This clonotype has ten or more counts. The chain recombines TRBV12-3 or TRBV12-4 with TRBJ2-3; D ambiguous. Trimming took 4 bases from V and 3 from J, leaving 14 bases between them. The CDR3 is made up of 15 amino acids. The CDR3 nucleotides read TGTGCCAGCAGTTCAGGCCCGACGTGGACAGATACGCAGTATTTT. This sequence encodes CASSSGPTWTDTQYF.

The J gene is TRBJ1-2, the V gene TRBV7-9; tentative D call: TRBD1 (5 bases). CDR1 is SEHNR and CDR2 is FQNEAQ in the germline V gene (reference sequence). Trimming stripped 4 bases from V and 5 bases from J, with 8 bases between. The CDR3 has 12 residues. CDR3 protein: CASSSQDYGYTF. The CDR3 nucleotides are TGTGCCAGCAGCTCACAGGATTATGGCTACACCTTC.

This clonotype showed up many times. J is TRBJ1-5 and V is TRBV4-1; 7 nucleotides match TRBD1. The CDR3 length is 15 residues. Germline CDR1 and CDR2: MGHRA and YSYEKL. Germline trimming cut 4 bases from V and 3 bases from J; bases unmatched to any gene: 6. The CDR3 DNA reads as TGCGCCAGCAGCCGAGAGACAGGGCCCAATCAGCCCCAGCATTTT. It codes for CASSRETGPNQPQHF.

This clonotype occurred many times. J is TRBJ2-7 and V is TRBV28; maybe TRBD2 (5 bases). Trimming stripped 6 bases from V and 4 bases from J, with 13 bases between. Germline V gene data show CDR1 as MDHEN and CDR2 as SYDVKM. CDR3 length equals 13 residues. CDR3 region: CASRDGELYEQYF. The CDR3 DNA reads TGTGCCAGCAGGGACGGGGAACTTTACGAGCAGTACTTC. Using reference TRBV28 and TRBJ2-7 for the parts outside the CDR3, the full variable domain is DVKVTQSSRYLVKRTGEKVFLECVQDMDHENMFWYRQDPGLGLRLIYFSYDVKMKEKGDIPEGYSVSREKKERFSLILESASTNQTSMYLCASRDGELYEQYFGPGTRLTVT.

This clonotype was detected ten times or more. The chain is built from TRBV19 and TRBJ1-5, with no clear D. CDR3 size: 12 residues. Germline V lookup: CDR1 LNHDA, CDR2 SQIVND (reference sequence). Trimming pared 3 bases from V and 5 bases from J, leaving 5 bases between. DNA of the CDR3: TGTGCCAGTAGTATTGGAGATCAGCCCCAGCATTTT. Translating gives CASSIGDQPQHF.

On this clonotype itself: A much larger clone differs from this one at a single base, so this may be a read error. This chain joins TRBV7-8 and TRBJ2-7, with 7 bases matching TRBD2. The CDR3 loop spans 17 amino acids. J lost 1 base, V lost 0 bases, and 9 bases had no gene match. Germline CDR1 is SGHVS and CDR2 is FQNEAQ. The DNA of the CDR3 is TGTGCCAGCAGCTTAGCCCCCATTGGGGGGGTATCCTACGAGCAGTACTTC. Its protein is CASSLAPIGGVSYEQYF.

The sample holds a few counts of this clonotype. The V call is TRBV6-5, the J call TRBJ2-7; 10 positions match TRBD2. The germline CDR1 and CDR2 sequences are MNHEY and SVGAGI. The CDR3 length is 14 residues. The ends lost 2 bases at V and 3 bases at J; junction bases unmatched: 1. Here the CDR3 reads CASSYGTSVYEQYF. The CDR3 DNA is TGTGCCAGCAGTTACGGGACTAGCGTCTACGAGCAGTACTTC.

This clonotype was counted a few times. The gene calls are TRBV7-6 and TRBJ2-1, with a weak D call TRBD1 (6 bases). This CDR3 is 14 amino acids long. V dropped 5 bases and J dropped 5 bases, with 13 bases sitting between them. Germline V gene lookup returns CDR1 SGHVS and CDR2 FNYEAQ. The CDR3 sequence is CASSPDRRHNEQFF. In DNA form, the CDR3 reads TGTGCCAGCAGCCCCGACAGGCGCCACAATGAGCAGTTCTTC.

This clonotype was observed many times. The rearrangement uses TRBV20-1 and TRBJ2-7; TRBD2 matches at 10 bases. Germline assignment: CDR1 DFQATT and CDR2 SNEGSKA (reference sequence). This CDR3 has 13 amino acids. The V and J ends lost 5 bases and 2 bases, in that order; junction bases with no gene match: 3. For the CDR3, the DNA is TGCAGTGCTTCTAGCGGGGGCGCCTACGAGCAGTACTTC. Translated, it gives CSASSGGAYEQYF.